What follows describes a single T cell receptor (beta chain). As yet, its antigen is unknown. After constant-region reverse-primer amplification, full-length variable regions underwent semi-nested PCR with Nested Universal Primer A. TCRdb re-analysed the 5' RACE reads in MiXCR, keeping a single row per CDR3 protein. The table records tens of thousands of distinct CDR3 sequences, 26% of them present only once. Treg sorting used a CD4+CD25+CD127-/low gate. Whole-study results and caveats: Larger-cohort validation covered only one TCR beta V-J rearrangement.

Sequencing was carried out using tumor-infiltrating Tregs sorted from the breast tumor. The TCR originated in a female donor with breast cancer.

The CDR3 coding sequence is TGTGCCAGCAGACCACTAGTGCGTTACACAGATACGCAGTATTTT. Translated: CASRPLVRYTDTQYF. The chain has TRBV6-2 or TRBV6-3 and TRBJ2-3, with D possibly TRBD2 on 5 matching bases. Germline V gives CDR1 MNHEY, CDR2 SVGEGT. Trimming cost V 6 bases and J 2 bases, with 15 bases left between them. The length of the CDR3 is 15 residues.